The 10 T cell receptor beta chains given below trace back to one sample, sequenced in a study of Ad26.COV2.S vaccination and SARS-CoV-2 variants. Treatment given: some 19 received Ad26.COV2.S at low or high dose, single or two shots; five or six received placebo; per-sample allocation not given. Sampling happened 63 days after the first vaccine or placebo injection. Measured with immunoSEQ multiplex PCR; TCRdb has only the in-frame clones, and not every one. The table shows about 400,000 clones, with around 89% occurring only once. Specimen: peripheral blood, collected in a trial of Ad26.COV2.S vaccine versus placebo. Receptors were obtained from a person between 18 and 59 years old who received the Ad26.COV2.S COVID-19 vaccine or a placebo.

This clone was detected once. CDR3 region: CASSRGGGTYNEQFF. In nucleotides, the CDR3 is TGTGCCAGCAGCCGCGGGGGAGGTACCTACAATGAGCAGTTCTTC. The V and J genes are TRBV11-1 and TRBJ2-1, with 7 positions matching TRBD2. The CDR3 covers 15 residues. With 5 bases clipped from V and 2 bases from J, the junction kept 6 bases outside the gene matches. CDR1 is SGHAT, CDR2 FQDESV, per germline (reference sequence).

Here the CDR3 reads CASSGSWGGRRGTDTQYF. CDR3 sequence (DNA): TGTGCCAGCAGCGGAAGTTGGGGCGGGAGACGGGGCACAGATACGCAGTATTTT. This rearrangement joins TRBV21-1 to TRBJ2-3; the tabulated D call, TRBD2, remains unverified against the DNA. TRBV21-1 is labeled a pseudogene. The CDR3 extends over 18 amino acids.

The CDR3 region has the DNA TGTGCCAGCAGTGAAGTAGCAGGGTTGTACGAGCAGTACTTC. Its translation: CASSEVAGLYEQYF. This rearrangement joins TRBV2 to TRBJ2-7; TRBD1 might be the D (5 bases). Trimming took off 1 base at V and 4 bases at J, with 11 bases between the two ends. CDR3 length: 14 residues. CDR1 is SNHLY and CDR2 is FYNNEI in the germline V gene.

J is TRBJ1-3 and V is TRBV7-2; D perhaps matches TRBD1 (5 bases). This CDR3 is built from 15 residues. V was pared by 1 base and J by 2 bases, with 9 bases between. Germline V lookup: CDR1 SGHTA, CDR2 FQGNSA. The CDR3: CASSLGWGTGNTIYF. CDR3 nucleotide sequence: TGTGCCAGCAGCTTAGGCTGGGGGACTGGAAACACCATATATTTT.

The count of this clone is one. The chain links TRBV28 to TRBJ1-2, with TRBD1 matching over 10 bases. Trimming cost V 5 bases and J 8 bases; bases outside gene matches: 11. CDR1 MDHEN and CDR2 SYDVKM come from the germline V gene. The CDR3 runs to 15 residues. The CDR3 here is CASSDGGQGRRGYTF. The CDR3 DNA follows: TGTGCCAGCAGTGACGGGGGACAGGGGCGTCGAGGCTACACCTTC.

J is TRBJ2-7 and V is TRBV14; perhaps TRBD2 as D (6 bases). This CDR3 has 14 amino acids. The V gene's germline CDR1 is SGHDN and CDR2 FVKESK. V lost 3 bases, J lost 6 bases, and 15 bases lay in between. The CDR3: CASSHLRAGGEQYF. CDR3 in DNA: TGTGCCAGCAGCCACCTCCGAGCCGGGGGCGAGCAGTACTTC.

The chain couples TRBV11-1 to TRBJ2-7; perhaps TRBD1 as D (6 bases). Looked up from germline, CDR1 is SGHAT and CDR2 is FQDESV (reference sequence). The CDR3 has 13 residues. Trimming removed 4 bases from V and 5 bases from J, with 12 bases in between. For the CDR3, the DNA is TGTGCCAGCAGCTCTTCTTCAGGGGACGAGCAGTACTTC. Protein: CASSSSSGDEQYF.

CDR3 protein: CASSLTLSVDLNTEAFF. The CDR3 nucleotides read TGCGCCAGCAGCTTGACCCTTTCCGTGGATTTGAACACTGAAGCTTTCTTT. The chain employs TRBV5-1 and TRBJ1-1; D is ambiguous. V lost 1 base and J 0 bases, leaving 16 bases between the germline ends. The CDR3 is 17 amino acids. Germline assignment: CDR1 SGHRS and CDR2 YFSETQ.

The rearrangement uses TRBV7-8 and TRBJ1-1; D gene ambiguous. V was trimmed by 7 bases and J by 6 bases, leaving 15 bases between them. The CDR3 spans 13 residues. The germline CDR1 and CDR2 sequences are SGHVS and FQNEAQ. CDR3: CASTRIGAAEAFF. CDR3 bases: TGTGCCAGCACGCGGATCGGAGCGGCTGAAGCTTTCTTT.

The chain joins TRBV7-9 to TRBJ2-5; unclear D gene. CDR1 is SEHNR and CDR2 is FQNEAQ in the germline V gene (reference sequence). The CDR3 is 12 amino acids. With 2 bases removed from V and 3 bases from J, the gap between germline ends came to 4 bases. The CDR3 DNA is TGTGCCAGCAGCTTAAATGAAGAGACCCAGTACTTC. Residues: CASSLNEETQYF.